This T cell receptor beta chain came from a study of ipilimumab plus nivolumab after autologous stem cell transplantation. The method was immunoSEQ multiplex PCR; TCRdb's version includes in-frame clones alone and lacks a portion of them. The profile shows 1,700 or so clones, 86% of them singletons. This clone was detected only a few times. Trimming stripped 1 base from V and 2 bases from J, with 3 bases between. This CDR3 region has 13 residues. CDR1 and CDR2 from the germline V gene are SEHNR and FQNEAQ (reference sequence). The sequencing here drew on PBMCs, taken in a trial of ipilimumab plus nivolumab as post-transplant consolidation. This TCR was sampled from a male donor with multiple myeloma. The chain has TRBV7-9 and TRBJ1-5; D not resolved. The DNA for the CDR3 is TGTGCCAGCAGCTTAGATGGCAATCAGCCCCAGCATTTT. Translated, it gives CASSLDGNQPQHF.